This TCR beta chain originates from a study of long-term antiretroviral therapy in people with HIV. Study-level points and caveats: Older ART regimens were possibly in use when the blood was collected between about 2003 and 2017. The clones with expansion before ART were dominant in the repertoire at all time points.

This CDR3 spans 16 amino acids. Trimming shortened V by 0 bases and J by 3 bases, and 9 bases separated the two germline ends. Germline V gene lookup returns CDR1 MNHEY and CDR2 SVGAGI. Concerning this clone itself: Its antigen is not identified.

They ran version v3.0 of the immunoSEQ assay at survey level. Only in-frame clones appear in the TCRdb table, and some are missing; sequencing was by immunoSEQ multiplex PCR. The sample yields tens of thousands of clones, 84% seen once. This receptor was identified in a man between 18 and 35 years old with HIV. V usage is TRBV6-5 and J usage is TRBJ1-6; D gene unclear. The sample in question was unsorted PBMCs, obtained 0.4 years after starting antiretroviral therapy. This CDR3 reads CASSYSPDLYNSPLHF. The CDR3, as DNA: TGTGCCAGCAGTTACTCACCGGATCTCTATAATTCACCCCTCCACTTT.